This T cell receptor beta chain is drawn from a study of blood T cell repertoires in COVID-19. About the research overall: Acute-phase and convalescent COVID-19 samples originated in the United States, Italy and Spain. PBMCs, B-cell-depleted T cells, or T cells provided the cDNA or gDNA that made up the material.

The CDR3 length is 15 residues. With V trimmed by 3 bases and J by 2 bases, 3 bases remained unmatched. The germline gives CDR1 MDHEN, CDR2 SYDVKM. Assay: immunoSEQ multiplex PCR; the TCRdb copy retains only in-frame clones and omits some. The sample includes some 40,000 clones, approximately 85% of them seen just once. Sequencing input: peripheral blood. This receptor was obtained from a woman older than 75 with acute or convalescent COVID-19. The chain combines TRBV28 with TRBJ2-3; the match to TRBD2 covers 9 bases. The CDR3 loop is CASSFGTSTTDTQYF. In DNA form, the CDR3 reads TGTGCCAGCAGTTTCGGGACTAGCACCACAGATACGCAGTATTTT.